The 5 T cell receptor beta chains in this list originate from one sample, sequenced in a study of T cells in Graves' hyperthyroidism and ophthalmopathy. The TCR beta CDR3 regions underwent amplification using RNA transcripts as the source. Initially, a first-round RT-PCR of the TCR CDR3 employed the HTBI primer set. Each CDR3 protein is one row after TCRdb ran MiXCR on the multiplex PCR reads. The data hold about 330,000 distinct CDR3 sequences, with roughly 15% observed a single time. Sequenced material: blood. The receptors stem from a woman in her forties with Graves' ophthalmopathy.

The rearrangement joins TRBV9 to TRBJ2-5, with unresolved D. The CDR3 length is 13 residues. Trimming took 0 bases from V and 0 from J, leaving 3 bases between them. Germline V gene sequence: CDR1 SGDLS, CDR2 YYNGEE. The CDR3 spells CASSVGYQETQYF. For the CDR3, the DNA is TGTGCCAGCAGCGTAGGTTACCAAGAGACCCAGTACTTC.

This clonotype turned up a few times. The chain uses TRBV27 and TRBJ1-1; D remains unclear. This CDR3 is 16 amino acids long. CDR1 MNHEY and CDR2 SMNVEV come from the germline V gene (reference sequence). V lost 5 bases to trimming and J lost 4 bases, with 20 bases between them. CDR3 in amino acids: CASSTPSGELSTEAFF. CDR3 sequence (DNA): TGTGCCAGCAGTACTCCCAGTGGGGAACTGAGCACTGAAGCTTTCTTT.

This clonotype has at least ten counts. V and J are TRBV6-2 or TRBV6-3 and TRBJ1-6; 9 bases agree with TRBD1. The CDR3 covers 14 residues. Unmatched junction bases numbered 6, after V lost 7 bases and J lost 8 bases. CDR1 is MNHEY, CDR2 SVGEGT, per germline. The CDR3 nucleotides read TGTGCCAGCAACCGGGACAGGGCTTATTCACCCCTCCACTTT. As protein: CASNRDRAYSPLHF.

In this sample, this clonotype turned up a few times. The chain couples TRBV5-1 to TRBJ2-5; 13 bases line up with TRBD2. The CDR3 runs to 17 residues. Germline lookup yields CDR1 SGHRS and CDR2 YFSETQ. After removal of 1 base from V and 4 bases from J, the junction contained 7 bases not matched to a gene. CDR3 sequence reads: CASSLTSGGARRETQYF. In DNA form, the CDR3 reads TGCGCCAGCAGCTTGACTAGCGGGGGGGCGCGGCGAGAGACCCAGTACTTC.

This clonotype was seen only a few times. This chain links TRBV20-1 with TRBJ1-5; TRBD1 matches 8 bases. Germline CDR1 reads DFQATT; CDR2 reads SNEGSKA (reference sequence). The CDR3 is 14 residues long. With 3 bases clipped from V and 3 bases from J, the junction kept 4 bases outside the gene matches. CDR3 nucleotides: TGCAGTGCTAGTCCAGGGGGCTCCAATCAGCCCCAGCATTTT. It translates to CSASPGGSNQPQHF.